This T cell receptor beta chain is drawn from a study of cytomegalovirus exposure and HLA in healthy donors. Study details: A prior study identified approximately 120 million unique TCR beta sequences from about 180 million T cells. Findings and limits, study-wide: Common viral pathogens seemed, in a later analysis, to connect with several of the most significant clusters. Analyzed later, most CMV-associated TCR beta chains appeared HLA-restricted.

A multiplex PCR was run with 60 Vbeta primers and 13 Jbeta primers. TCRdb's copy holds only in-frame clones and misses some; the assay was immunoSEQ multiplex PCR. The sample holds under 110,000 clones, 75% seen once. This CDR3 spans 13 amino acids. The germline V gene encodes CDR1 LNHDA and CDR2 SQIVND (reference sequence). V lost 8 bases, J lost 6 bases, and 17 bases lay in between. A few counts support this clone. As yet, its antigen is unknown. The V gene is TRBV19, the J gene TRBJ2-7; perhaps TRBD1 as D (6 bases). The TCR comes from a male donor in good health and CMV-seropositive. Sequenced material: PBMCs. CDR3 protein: CASQTGGHAEQYF. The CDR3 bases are TGTGCCAGTCAGACAGGAGGCCACGCCGAGCAGTACTTC.